These T cell receptor beta chains were read from a single sample in a study of graft-versus-host responses after intestinal transplantation. No antigen is known for these receptors. Generated by immunoSEQ multiplex PCR, the TCRdb table keeps only in-frame clones and is missing some. The sample lists roughly 89,000 clones, roughly nine tenths occurring once. The sample consisted of unstimulated CD4+ T cells sorted from spleen or lymph node cells, taken before intestinal transplant. Source of these receptors: a human donor who received an intestinal transplant. Each CDR3 is given with its conserved first and last residue. D genes are given only for firm matches. Expanded clones get a size class; other rows say once, few or many, or leave the size out.

>NA|TRBD1|TRBV30|TRBJ1-5
CAWSGQGARQPQHF
TGTGCCTGGAGTGGACAGGGGGCTCGTCAGCCCCAGCATTTT
>NA|NA|TRBV29-1|TRBJ1-1
CSVQGMNTEAFF
TGCAGCGTACAGGGTATGAACACTGAAGCTTTCTTT
>few|NA|TRBV2|TRBJ1-6
CASQDRELSPLHF
TGTGCCAGCCAGGACAGAGAGTTATCACCCCTCCACTTT
>NA|NA|TRBV19|TRBJ2-3
CASSTPEGPGTDTQYF
TGTGCCAGTAGTACCCCGGAGGGGCCGGGCACAGATACGCAGTATTTT
>NA|NA|TRBV4-3|TRBJ2-6
CASSQDKSSGANVLTF
TGCGCCAGCAGCCAAGATAAGAGCTCTGGGGCCAACGTCCTGACTTTC
>NA|NA|TRBV20-1|TRBJ2-4
CSAGPQNIQYF
TGCAGTGCGGGCCCTCAAAACATTCAGTACTTC
>NA|NA|TRBV6-5|TRBJ2-7
CASRRTGSSYEQYF
TGTGCCAGCCGCCGGACGGGGAGCTCCTACGAGCAGTACTTC
>NA|NA|TRBV10-3|TRBJ2-3
CAIRRAGTDTQYF
TGTGCCATCAGAAGGGCGGGGACAGATACGCAGTATTTT
>NA|TRBD1|TRBV30|TRBJ1-6
CAWSPTWDSISNSPLHF
TGTGCCTGGAGTCCGACATGGGACAGTATATCTAATTCACCCCTCCACTTT
>NA|TRBD1|TRBV7-2|TRBJ1-2
CASSLDSGQGVYGYTF
TGTGCCAGCAGCCTAGATTCGGGACAGGGGGTCTATGGCTACACCTTC
>NA|TRBD2|TRBV27|TRBJ2-7
CASSFVGLAGAYEQYF
TGTGCCAGCAGTTTTGTCGGACTAGCGGGAGCCTACGAGCAGTACTTC
>NA|TRBD1|TRBV4-3|TRBJ1-2
CASSHGWTPGQDYYGYTF
TGCGCCAGCAGCCACGGATGGACGCCGGGACAGGATTACTATGGCTACACCTTC